A single sample gave rise to the 23 T cell receptor beta chains below, sequenced in a study of sequential checkpoint blockade in melanoma (dated by TCRdb to between 2018 and 2021). Library creation used the immunoSEQ multiplex PCR assay. This is the immuneACCESS table as TCRdb keeps it, with only in-frame sequences that have V and J called. A part of the clones is gone; compared with another copy, unresolved V genes explain less than half, and the rest is unexplained. For this sample the table gives roughly 8,000 clones, of which about 28% were detected only once. The leading ten clones occupy approximately 5.9% of the sample. The meaning of the sample's treatment or condition label: randomized to nivolumab then ipilimumab (arm A) or the reverse (arm B). The sample was tumor tissue (inferred from file names), taken from a patient given nivolumab and ipilimumab in sequence. The receptors were sampled from a human donor with melanoma.

This clone was recorded at least ten times. The V and J genes are TRBV11-3 and TRBJ2-1, with 8 bases identical to TRBD1. Germline CDR1 and CDR2: SGHNT and YENEEA. Losses at the gene ends were 7 bases for V and 6 bases for J; bases not matched to a gene: 8. The CDR3 loop spans 14 amino acids. In DNA, the CDR3 is TGTGCCAGCATAGCGACAGGGGACGGCAATGAGCAGTTCTTC. It codes for CASIATGDGNEQFF.

This clone was observed many times. CDR3 loop: CASSPTTAGGYTF. The DNA of the CDR3 is TGTGCCAGCAGCCCAACCACGGCTGGTGGCTACACCTTC. The V call is TRBV7-4, the J call TRBJ1-2; D gene unclear. This CDR3 region has 13 residues. CDR1 and CDR2 (germline): SGHVT, SQSDAQ. The V end lost 5 bases, the J end lost 7 bases, and 14 bases lay between the germline ends.

This chain uses TRBV12-5 with TRBJ2-3; 10 positions match TRBD2. The CDR3 runs to 16 residues. Losses at the gene ends were 6 bases for V and 5 bases for J; bases not matched to a gene: 11. The germline CDR1 and CDR2 sequences are LGHNT and FRNRAP. In nucleotides, the CDR3 is TGTGCTAGTGGGCCCGGGGCTAGCGGGGGTGGAGATACGCAGTATTTT. It codes for CASGPGASGGGDTQYF. Full variable domain (rest looked up from reference TRBV12-5 and TRBJ2-3): DARVTQTPRHKVTEMGQEVTMRCQPILGHNTVFWYRQTMMQGLELLAYFRNRAPLDDSGMPKDRFSAEMPDATLATLKIQPSEPRDSAVYFCASGPGASGGGDTQYFGPGTRLTVL.

The chain links TRBV18 to TRBJ2-7, with 8 bases that match TRBD2. J was trimmed by 4 bases and V by 1 base; bases with no gene match: 9. CDR1 is KGHSH and CDR2 is LQKENI in the germline V gene. The CDR3 runs to 16 residues. In DNA form, the CDR3 reads TGTGCCAGCTCACCACTGCGGCTAGCGGGTAGATACGAGCAGTACTTC. The encoded protein is CASSPLRLAGRYEQYF.

The gene calls are TRBV30 and TRBJ2-2; possibly TRBD2 for D (5 bases). V lost 0 bases and J lost 4, with 24 bases in between. The CDR3 length is 19 residues. CDR1 is GTSNPN and CDR2 is SVGIG in the germline V gene (reference sequence). CDR3 nucleotides: TGTGCCTGGAGTGTAAAACAGACCTATAGCGTTGGGGTCACCGGGGAGCTGTTTTTT. Translation: CAWSVKQTYSVGVTGELFF.

This chain uses TRBV19 with TRBJ1-2; 12 bases match TRBD1. V trimming: 3 bases; J trimming: 8 bases; junction bases outside the gene matches: 7. Germline V gene data show CDR1 as LNHDA and CDR2 as SQIVND (reference sequence). This CDR3 contains 15 residues. The CDR3 DNA reads as TGTGCCAGTAGTATTACGGGACAGGGGGCTAAAGGCTACACCTTC. Its protein product is CASSITGQGAKGYTF.

The J gene is TRBJ2-2, the V gene TRBV6-8; the D gene could be TRBD1 or TRBD2 (5 bases each). V dropped 10 bases and J dropped 1 base, with 16 bases sitting between them. The CDR3 is made up of 15 amino acids. Germline assignment: CDR1 MNHGY and CDR2 SAAAGT. The CDR3 region has the DNA TGTGCCATCAAAACCGGGACCGAGAACACCGGGGAGCTGTTTTTT. It encodes CAIKTGTENTGELFF.

This clone was seen repeatedly, ten times or more. The chain combines TRBV11-3 with TRBJ2-4; perhaps TRBD2 as D (5 bases). Trimming removed 5 bases from V and 6 bases from J, with 14 bases in between. The germline gives CDR1 SGHNT, CDR2 YENEEA. The CDR3 is 14 residues long. The CDR3 bases are TGTGCCAGCAGCCAGGACTCGGGTAGAAACATTCAGTACTTC. This translates into CASSQDSGRNIQYF.

The chain is built from TRBV10-3 and TRBJ2-5, with D maybe TRBD2 (6 bases). The germline gives CDR1 ENHRY, CDR2 SYGVKD. The CDR3 is 15 residues long. The V and J ends lost 0 bases and 4 bases respectively, with 12 bases between them. The DNA for the CDR3 is TGTGCCATCAGTGAGTCGACGGGAGAGGTAGAGACCCAGTACTTC. Translated: CAISESTGEVETQYF.

This clone has just a few counts. Relative to the germline gene, one junction end is altered; a read error may explain this. The chain employs TRBV6-8 and TRBJ2-3, with TRBD2 identical over 9 bases. This CDR3 is 16 amino acids long. The germline gives CDR1 MNHGY, CDR2 SAAAGT. CDR3 DNA sequence: TGTGCCAGCACCGAGTCGGGGGGGACTAGCAGAGATACGCAGTATTTT. Its translation is CASTESGGTSRDTQYF.

This clone was observed at least ten times. V and J are TRBV5-3 and TRBJ1-2, with 8 bases lining up with TRBD1. TRBV5-3 has ORF status, its function being uncertain. V lost 0 bases, J lost 6 bases, and 16 bases stayed unmatched. This CDR3 is built from 18 residues. The CDR3: CARSLAGQGPCPNDGYTF. In DNA form, the CDR3 reads TGTGCCAGAAGCTTGGCCGGACAGGGACCATGCCCGAACGATGGCTACACCTTC.

The chain recombines TRBV11-3 with TRBJ2-2; D possibly corresponds to TRBD2 (6 bases). The CDR3 contains 14 residues. CDR1 SGHNT and CDR2 YENEEA come from the germline V gene. Trimming left V 6 bases short and J 8 bases short, with 16 bases between. CDR3 nucleotide sequence: TGTGCCAGCAGATTCAATCGGGGGAGTGGGGAGCTGTTTTTT. Residues: CASRFNRGSGELFF.

The chain carries TRBV25-1 and TRBJ1-2, with 7 bases identical to TRBD1. The V and J ends lost 4 bases and 4 bases, in that order; junction bases with no gene match: 0. Germline assignment: CDR1 MGHDK and CDR2 SYGVNS. The CDR3 extends over 12 amino acids. CDR3 sequence: CASSAGGYGYTF. The CDR3 DNA follows: TGTGCCAGCAGTGCAGGGGGCTATGGCTACACCTTC.

The chain couples TRBV6-8 to TRBJ2-7, with 12 bases that match TRBD2. Trimming cost V 0 bases and J 4 bases; bases outside gene matches: 7. The CDR3 contains 17 residues. CDR1 MNHGY and CDR2 SAAAGT come from the germline V gene. The CDR3 DNA reads as TGTGCCAGCAGTTACTCATCCCCACTAGCGGGAGGTTACGAGCAGTACTTC. Its translation is CASSYSSPLAGGYEQYF.

V gene TRBV14 combines with J gene TRBJ2-5, with a possible D match to TRBD1 (5 bases). Germline CDR1 SGHDN, CDR2 FVKESK. The CDR3 totals 13 residues. V gave up 2 bases and J gave up 4 bases, with 8 bases separating them. Here the CDR3 reads CASSQLGVETQYF. The CDR3 DNA sequence: TGTGCCAGCAGCCAACTAGGGGTAGAGACCCAGTACTTC.

This clone was seen more than once but under ten times. This chain links TRBV30 with TRBJ1-4, with unresolved D. The V gene lost 1 base and the J gene lost 3 bases, with 15 bases spanning the gap. In germline, CDR1 is GTSNPN, CDR2 SVGIG (reference sequence). The CDR3 extends over 16 amino acids. The chain's CDR3 is CAWSGTYGTANEKLFF. In DNA, the CDR3 is TGTGCCTGGAGTGGTACCTACGGTACTGCTAATGAAAAACTGTTTTTT.

This clone appeared a few times. The rearrangement links TRBV10-3 to TRBJ2-7; D possibly corresponds to TRBD1 (6 bases). Germline V gene data show CDR1 as ENHRY and CDR2 as SYGVKD. This CDR3 is built from 13 residues. V lost 2 bases and J lost 9, with 14 bases in between. The DNA of the CDR3 is TGTGCCATCAGTGAGCAGGACTTCAGGGGGCAGTACTTC. It yields the protein CAISEQDFRGQYF.

This clone occurred a few times. The rearrangement uses TRBV6-1 and TRBJ1-4; a possible D gene is TRBD1 (5 bases). Trimming removed 0 bases from V and 5 bases from J, with 10 bases in between. CDR1 and CDR2 from the germline V gene are MNHNS and SASEGT. This CDR3 is built from 15 residues. The DNA of the CDR3 is TGTGCCAGCAGTGAAGCGGGGGTCCGAAATGAAAAACTGTTTTTT. It specifies CASSEAGVRNEKLFF.

The chain recombines TRBV10-3 with TRBJ1-5; 10 positions match TRBD1. The germline V gene has CDR1 ENHRY and CDR2 SYGVKD. The J segment lost 5 bases and the V segment lost 0 bases, leaving 1 base of the junction unmatched. The CDR3 runs to 15 residues. DNA for the CDR3: TGTGCCATCAGTGAGTCTGGGACAGGGGATCAGCCCCAGCATTTT. The encoded protein is CAISESGTGDQPQHF.

The chain's CDR3 is CASSLNTGELFF. The CDR3 DNA sequence: TGTGCCAGCAGCTTAAACACCGGGGAGCTGTTTTTT. The rearrangement uses TRBV9 and TRBJ2-2; D gene ambiguous. The germline gives CDR1 SGDLS, CDR2 YYNGEE. The CDR3 is 12 residues long. V shed 4 bases and J shed 2 bases, with 3 bases lying between them.

The J gene is TRBJ2-7, the V gene TRBV18; 9 bases agree with TRBD1. J gave up 3 bases and V 6 bases, and 6 bases lay outside the gene matches. In germline, CDR1 is KGHSH, CDR2 LQKENI. There are 14 residues in the CDR3. DNA for the CDR3: TGTGCCAGCTCGGACAGGGGCTCAGGCTACGAGCAGTACTTC. This encodes CASSDRGSGYEQYF.

The V and J genes are TRBV19 and TRBJ1-1; TRBD1 matches 8 bases. Germline CDR1 LNHDA, CDR2 SQIVND (reference sequence). The CDR3 loop spans 16 amino acids. V shed 7 bases, J shed 4 bases, and the junction held 14 bases outside the gene matches. The CDR3 region has the DNA TGTGCCAGTATCGACAGGGGAGGGAACTTCTTCACTGAAGCTTTCTTT. Its translation: CASIDRGGNFFTEAFF. The complete variable domain, with remaining parts taken from reference TRBV19 and TRBJ1-1, reads DGGITQSPKYLFRKEGQNVTLSCEQNLNHDAMYWYRQDPGQGLRLIYYSQIVNDFQKGDIAEGYSVSREKKESFPLTVTSAQKNPTAFYLCASIDRGGNFFTEAFFGQGTRLTVV.

This chain connects TRBV6-8 to TRBJ1-2; D may be TRBD1 (6 bases). Germline V gives CDR1 MNHGY, CDR2 SAAAGT. The CDR3 covers 15 residues. The V gene lost 2 bases and the J gene lost 4 bases, with 14 bases spanning the gap. For the CDR3, the DNA is TGTGCCAGCAGTTACGGGGGCAGTAACTCCTATGGCTACACCTTC. It codes for CASSYGGSNSYGYTF.